This T cell receptor (beta chain) came from a study of T cells expressing NK-cell markers. TCRdb reprocessed the 5' RACE reads and keeps a single row for each CDR3 protein, giving no DNA. Its table lists some 440,000 distinct CDR3 sequences. The germline V gene has CDR1 SGHNT and CDR2 YENEEA. The CDR3 is made up of 15 amino acids. Sequencing used blood T cells: a sorted CD56 or NKG2C T cell subset, CD4+ or CD8+ T cells, or bulk PBMC T cells (not recorded which). This TCR was sampled from a woman aged 50 to 60 in good health. The chain employs TRBV11-3 and TRBJ2-5; TCRdb calls TRBD1, which cannot be checked without DNA. The CDR3 reads CASSSPGTAKETQYF.